This is a list of T cell receptor beta chains from one sample in a study of blood T cell repertoires in COVID-19. Profiled with immunoSEQ multiplex PCR; TCRdb holds only in-frame clones, not every one. This table holds approximately 390,000 clones, nearly 90% found once. Sequencing input: peripheral blood. The receptors were sampled from a man aged 18 to 30 with active or convalescent COVID-19. Each CDR3 is given with its conserved first and last residue. Each record gives: CDR3 protein, CDR3 DNA, J gene, D gene, V gene, clone size. The D gene is left open where the match is weak. Clone size is stated in some rows and not others, as once, few, many or a class when expanded.

CASSRTGIQPQHF,TGTGCCAGCAGTCGAACGGGTATCCAGCCCCAGCATTTT,TRBJ1-5,.,TRBV28,.
CASRYRGIRTGELFF,TGTGCCAGCAGGTACAGGGGGATACGGACCGGGGAGCTGTTTTTT,TRBJ2-2,TRBD1,TRBV6-5,once
CASSMAGDLDTQYF,TGTGCCAGCAGTATGGCGGGGGATTTAGATACGCAGTATTTT,TRBJ2-3,TRBD2,TRBV2,once
CASSMTGGGYEQYF,TGTGCCAGCAGCATGACAGGGGGCGGATACGAGCAGTACTTC,TRBJ2-7,TRBD1,TRBV5-8,.
CATSEQGLAGKRQQFF,TGTGCCACCAGTGAACAGGGACTAGCGGGAAAGAGACAGCAGTTCTTC,TRBJ2-1,TRBD2,TRBV24-1,.
CATRDRVSEQYF,TGTGCCACCCGGGACAGGGTTTCCGAGCAGTACTTC,TRBJ2-7,TRBD1,TRBV19,.
CASSIVVGGGNQPQHF,TGTGCCAGTAGTATAGTAGTAGGCGGTGGGAATCAGCCCCAGCATTTT,TRBJ1-5,.,TRBV19,.
CASSPLVEWSYDEQFF,TGTGCCAGCAGCCCCCTCGTGGAGTGGTCGTACGATGAGCAGTTCTTC,TRBJ2-1,.,TRBV7-8,.
CASTADFRSPLHF,TGTGCCAGCACCGCGGACTTTAGGTCACCCCTCCACTTT,TRBJ1-6,.,TRBV6-5,.
CASSQGFYGETQYF,TGTGCCAGCAGCCAGGGGTTTTACGGGGAGACCCAGTACTTC,TRBJ2-5,.,TRBV9,few
CASSAQTNEKLFF,TGTGCCAGCTCGGCCCAAACTAATGAAAAACTGTTTTTT,TRBJ1-4,.,TRBV18,.
CASSFTGTSIVDEQFF,TGTGCCAGCAGTTTCACCGGGACTTCGATTGTCGATGAGCAGTTCTTC,TRBJ2-1,.,TRBV6-2/TRBV6-3,.
CATSRDKGQGLLWGYTF,TGTGCCACCAGCAGAGATAAGGGACAGGGCCTCTTGTGGGGCTACACCTTC,TRBJ1-2,TRBD1,TRBV15,.
CASSQVGGHNEQFF,TGCGCCAGCAGCCAAGTCGGGGGACACAATGAGCAGTTCTTC,TRBJ2-1,.,TRBV4-3,.
CASSYGAGSTDTQYF,TGTGCCAGCAGTTACGGGGCAGGTAGCACAGATACGCAGTATTTT,TRBJ2-3,.,TRBV6-2/TRBV6-3,.
CASSPRLAAADTQYF,TGTGCCAGCAGCCCCCGACTAGCGGCCGCAGATACGCAGTATTTT,TRBJ2-3,TRBD2,TRBV9,.
CASSYSTGTDYLNTEAFF,TGTGCCAGCAGTTACTCGACTGGGACAGATTACTTGAACACTGAAGCTTTCTTT,TRBJ1-1,TRBD1,TRBV6-2/TRBV6-3,.
CASSLVFTGDVAYEQYF,TGCGCCAGCAGCTTGGTCTTCACCGGGGATGTGGCCTACGAGCAGTACTTC,TRBJ2-7,.,TRBV5-1,.
CASSYDRVNQPQHF,TGTGCCAGCAGTTATGACAGAGTCAATCAGCCCCAGCATTTT,TRBJ1-5,.,TRBV6-2/TRBV6-3,.
CASGQGGNEQFF,TGTGCCAGCGGCCAGGGAGGGAATGAGCAGTTCTTC,TRBJ2-1,TRBD2,TRBV7-3,once
CASSFGTASTDTQYF,TGTGCCAGCAGCTTCGGGACAGCTAGCACAGATACGCAGTATTTT,TRBJ2-3,TRBD1,TRBV6-5,.
CASSQDQNWASGGVDFGDTQYF,TGTGCCAGCAGCCAAGATCAAAATTGGGCTAGCGGGGGGGTCGACTTCGGAGATACGCAGTATTTT,TRBJ2-3,TRBD2,TRBV3-1/TRBV3-2,.
CASSSGVALQYEQYF,TGTGCCAGCAGCTCGGGGGTAGCCCTACAATACGAGCAGTACTTC,TRBJ2-7,.,TRBV7-9,few
CASSMRGGVPGELFF,TGTGCCAGTAGTATGAGGGGGGGCGTCCCCGGGGAGCTGTTTTTT,TRBJ2-2,.,TRBV19,.
CASRNGLAGETDTQYF,TGCGCCAGCAGAAATGGACTAGCGGGAGAAACAGATACGCAGTATTTT,TRBJ2-3,TRBD2,TRBV5-1,.
CASSYSSRTYEQYF,TGTGCCAGCAGTTACTCCTCCAGAACCTACGAGCAGTACTTC,TRBJ2-7,.,TRBV6-5,.
CASSHRDTTNTGELFF,TGTGCCAGCAGCCATCGGGACACGACGAACACCGGGGAGCTGTTTTTT,TRBJ2-2,.,TRBV3-1/TRBV3-2,.
CASSAAGVYEQYF,TGTGCCAGCAGTGCCGCGGGCGTTTACGAGCAGTACTTC,TRBJ2-7,.,TRBV2,.
CASSGQEVTEAFF,TGTGCCAGCAGCGGTCAGGAGGTCACTGAAGCTTTCTTT,TRBJ1-1,.,TRBV6-6,.
CASSPPLETQYF,TGTGCCAGTAGTCCCCCTTTGGAGACCCAGTACTTC,TRBJ2-5,.,TRBV19,.
CASSEAGITSQYSNQPQHF,TGTGCCAGCAGTGAAGCGGGCATAACCTCTCAATATAGCAATCAGCCCCAGCATTTT,TRBJ1-5,.,TRBV6-1,.
CASSLSFSPEVRNTEAFF,TGTGCCAGCAGCTTGAGTTTCTCTCCTGAGGTGAGGAACACTGAAGCTTTCTTT,TRBJ1-1,.,TRBV5-6,.
CASSFGGMNTEAFF,TGTGCCAGCAGCTTCGGCGGAATGAACACTGAAGCTTTCTTT,TRBJ1-1,.,TRBV11-2,.
CASSLQAGGRYNEQFF,TGCGCCAGCAGCTTACAAGCGGGAGGCCGCTACAATGAGCAGTTCTTC,TRBJ2-1,TRBD2,TRBV5-1,.
CASSTPLVVRQGDTGELFF,TGTGCCAGCAGTACCCCACTCGTTGTTCGACAGGGGGACACCGGGGAGCTGTTTTTT,TRBJ2-2,TRBD1,TRBV6-2/TRBV6-3,few